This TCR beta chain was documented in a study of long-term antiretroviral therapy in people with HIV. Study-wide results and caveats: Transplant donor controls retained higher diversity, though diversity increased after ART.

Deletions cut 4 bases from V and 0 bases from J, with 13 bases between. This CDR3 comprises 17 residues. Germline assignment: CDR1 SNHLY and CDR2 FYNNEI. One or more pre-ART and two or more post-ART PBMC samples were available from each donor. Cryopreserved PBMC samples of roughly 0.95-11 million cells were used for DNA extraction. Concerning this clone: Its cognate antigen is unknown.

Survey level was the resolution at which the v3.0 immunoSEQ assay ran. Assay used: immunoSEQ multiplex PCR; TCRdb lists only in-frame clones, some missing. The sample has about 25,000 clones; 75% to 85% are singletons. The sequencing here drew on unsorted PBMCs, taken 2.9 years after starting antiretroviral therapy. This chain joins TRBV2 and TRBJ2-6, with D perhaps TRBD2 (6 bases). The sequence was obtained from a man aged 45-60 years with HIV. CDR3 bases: TGTGCCAGCAGTGTATCTCCGGGGGTCTCTGGGGCCAACGTCCTGACTTTC. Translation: CASSVSPGVSGANVLTF. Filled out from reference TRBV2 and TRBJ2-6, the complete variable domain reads EPEVTQTPSHQVTQMGQEVILRCVPISNHLYFYWYRQILGQKVEFLVSFYNNEISEKSEIFDDQFSVERPDGSNFTLKIRSTKLEDSAMYFCASSVSPGVSGANVLTFGAGSRLTVL.